These 30 T cell receptor beta chains came from one sample sequenced in a study of CD8+ T cells in alopecia areata. The sequencing template was cDNA reverse transcribed from extracted RNA. Only in-frame clones appear in the TCRdb table, and some are missing; sequencing was by immunoSEQ multiplex PCR. The sample lists about 12,000 clones, roughly 50% occurring once. Specimens obtained from alopecia areata patients comprised lesional scalp punch biopsies and peripheral blood. The sample was skin. Every receptor here comes from a human donor with alopecia areata.

The chain couples TRBV6-6 to TRBJ2-7; D is ambiguous. This CDR3 contains 14 residues. Per germline, CDR1 MNHNY and CDR2 SVGAGI (reference sequence). Trimming removed 6 bases from V and 3 bases from J, with 15 bases in between. The CDR3 nucleotides read TGTGCCAGCAGCCCGCGATGGACCGTCTACGAGCAGTACTTC. It encodes CASSPRWTVYEQYF.

This CDR3 reads CASSLSITGTGGNNQPQHF. Written as DNA, the CDR3 is TGTGCCAGCAGTTTATCAATTACCGGGACAGGGGGTAACAATCAGCCCCAGCATTTT. The gene calls are TRBV27 and TRBJ1-5; 11 bases align to TRBD1. This CDR3 is 19 amino acids long. The ends lost 0 bases at V and 3 bases at J; junction bases unmatched: 10. Germline V gene sequence: CDR1 MNHEY, CDR2 SMNVEV (reference sequence).

This chain joins TRBV12-5 and TRBJ1-2; D not certain. Germline CDR1 is LGHNT and CDR2 is FRNRAP. V lost 0 bases, J lost 8 bases, and 7 bases lay in between. The CDR3 runs to 12 residues. This CDR3 is CASGLVQGGYTF. The DNA of the CDR3 is TGTGCTAGTGGTTTGGTACAAGGGGGCTACACCTTC. The full variable domain, rest sourced from reference TRBV12-5 and TRBJ1-2, is DARVTQTPRHKVTEMGQEVTMRCQPILGHNTVFWYRQTMMQGLELLAYFRNRAPLDDSGMPKDRFSAEMPDATLATLKIQPSEPRDSAVYFCASGLVQGGYTFGSGTRLTVV.

The rearrangement links TRBV5-6 to TRBJ2-7; D remains unclear. The CDR3 covers 15 residues. In germline, CDR1 is SGHDT, CDR2 YYEEEE. Trimming left V 2 bases short and J 3 bases short, with 15 bases between. CDR3 nucleotides: TGTGCCAGCAGCTTCTGGCAGAATCTCTTCTACGAGCAGTACTTC. The encoded protein is CASSFWQNLFYEQYF.

The V call is TRBV30, the J call TRBJ2-2; maybe TRBD1 (5 bases). CDR3 size: 13 residues. The germline V gene has CDR1 GTSNPN and CDR2 SVGIG (reference sequence). V was shortened by 4 bases and J by 6 bases, with 12 bases between the two germline ends. The CDR3 DNA reads as TGTGCCTGGACAGGGCTCGCACCCGGGGAGCTGTTTTTT. It specifies CAWTGLAPGELFF.

The chain employs TRBV29-1 and TRBJ2-1, with a tentative D call TRBD2 (7 bases). This CDR3 has 17 residues. Germline V gene lookup returns CDR1 SQVTM and CDR2 ANQGSEA. V lost 3 bases and J lost 5, with 23 bases in between. CDR3 amino acids: CSVDAGATRGGNNEQFF. The CDR3 coding sequence is TGCAGCGTTGATGCCGGGGCGACAAGGGGGGGAAACAATGAGCAGTTCTTC.

This chain joins TRBV5-6 and TRBJ1-1, with 7 bases aligning to TRBD1. CDR3 length: 18 residues. Trimming removed 2 bases from V and 0 bases from J; junction bases left unmatched: 13. The germline gives CDR1 SGHDT, CDR2 YYEEEE. The CDR3 loop reads CASSFGQGVIGMNTEAFF. In nucleotides, the CDR3 is TGTGCCAGCAGCTTTGGGCAGGGGGTTATCGGAATGAACACTGAAGCTTTCTTT.

This clone was seen a single time. The chain employs TRBV5-1 and TRBJ2-3, with a possible D match to TRBD2 (5 bases). V lost 0 bases to trimming and J lost 2 bases, with 10 bases between them. The CDR3 extends over 15 amino acids. CDR1 and CDR2 (germline): SGHRS, YFSETQ. In nucleotides, the CDR3 is TGCGCCAGCAGCTTGGAGGTGGGAGTCACAGATACGCAGTATTTT. Amino acid sequence: CASSLEVGVTDTQYF.

V usage is TRBV10-3 and J usage is TRBJ2-1; D may match TRBD1 or TRBD2 (5 bases each). Germline values: CDR1 ENHRY, CDR2 SYGVKD. Trimming removed 10 bases at V and 4 bases at J, with 17 bases between. This CDR3 has 14 residues. CDR3: CATNSGTYYNEQFF. CDR3 in DNA: TGTGCCACCAACTCCGGGACCTATTACAATGAGCAGTTCTTC.

V gene TRBV6-9 combines with J gene TRBJ1-1, with 9 bases fitting TRBD1. Per the germline V gene, CDR1 is MNHGY and CDR2 is SVAAGI. The V segment lost 1 base and the J segment 7 bases; nucleotides outside the gene matches: 7. The CDR3 is 15 amino acids. DNA for the CDR3: TGTGCCAGCAGTTATTTGCGGACAGGGGACGTTGAAGCTTTCTTT. Translating gives CASSYLRTGDVEAFF.

The rearrangement uses TRBV5-1 and TRBJ2-3, with TRBD1 matching 10 bases. V was clipped by 5 bases and J by 7 bases; unmatched bases: 7. CDR1 is SGHRS and CDR2 is YFSETQ in the germline V gene. CDR3 length equals 14 residues. CDR3 sequence reads: CASSRDRGENTQYF. The CDR3 nucleotides read TGCGCCAGCAGTCGGGACAGGGGCGAAAATACGCAGTATTTT.

This clone has just a few counts. The gene calls are TRBV6-5 and TRBJ2-2; D not resolved. The CDR3 sequence is 12 residues long. Trimming removed 6 bases from V and 6 bases from J, with 8 bases in between. Germline CDR1 and CDR2: MNHEY and SVGAGI. This CDR3 reads CASRVQSGELFF. The CDR3 DNA is TGTGCCAGCAGAGTTCAGTCCGGGGAGCTGTTTTTT.

The V gene is TRBV14, the J gene TRBJ2-1; TRBD2 matches at 7 bases. V lost 5 bases, J lost 10 bases, and 8 bases stayed unmatched. The CDR3 is made up of 13 amino acids. Germline assignment: CDR1 SGHDN and CDR2 FVKESK. The CDR3 region has the DNA TGTGCCAGCAGCTGGGGGGGAGGTGCAGAGCAGTTCTTC. Translated, it gives CASSWGGGAEQFF.

The chain combines TRBV7-2 with TRBJ2-1; 7 bases are a match to TRBD1. This CDR3 spans 15 amino acids. V lost 3 bases and J lost 3; bases outside the gene matches: 5. Germline V gives CDR1 SGHTA, CDR2 FQGNSA. CDR3 residues: CASSLVGGGYNEQFF. DNA for the CDR3: TGTGCCAGCAGCTTGGTAGGGGGCGGCTACAATGAGCAGTTCTTC.

The genes are TRBV11-2 and TRBJ2-3; unclear D gene. V was clipped by 5 bases and J by 1 base, with 16 bases between them. The CDR3 is made up of 16 amino acids. The germline gives CDR1 SGHAT, CDR2 FQNNGV. The CDR3 DNA is TGTGCCAGCAGCCCCCAAGGTAGAAGTGGCACAGATACGCAGTATTTT. Amino acid sequence: CASSPQGRSGTDTQYF. The variable domain in full, with the rest retrieved from reference TRBV11-2 and TRBJ2-3, is EAGVAQSPRYKIIEKRQSVAFWCNPISGHATLYWYQQILGQGPKLLIQFQNNGVVDDSQLPKDRFSAERLKGVDSTLKIQPAKLEDSAVYLCASSPQGRSGTDTQYFGPGTRLTVL.

This chain uses TRBV6-6 with TRBJ1-3, with TRBD1 matching 7 bases. This CDR3 spans 15 amino acids. V trimming: 0 bases; J trimming: 4 bases; junction bases outside the gene matches: 3. Germline CDR1 is MNHNY and CDR2 is SVGAGI (reference sequence). The CDR3 DNA follows: TGTGCCAGCAGTTACTCTACAGGGGACGGAAACACCATATATTTT. Residues: CASSYSTGDGNTIYF.

The chain recombines TRBV27 with TRBJ1-1; D gene unclear. The V end lost 6 bases, the J end lost 12 bases, and 17 bases lay between the germline ends. This CDR3 region has 12 residues. Per germline, CDR1 MNHEY and CDR2 SMNVEV (reference sequence). In DNA form, the CDR3 reads TGTGCCAGCAGATTCCGGAACGGCACTCCTTTCTTT. It specifies CASRFRNGTPFF.

The chain combines TRBV27 with TRBJ1-2; D gene ambiguous. V was trimmed by 7 bases and J by 1 base, leaving 13 bases between them. The CDR3 spans 14 residues. CDR1 MNHEY and CDR2 SMNVEV come from the germline V gene (reference sequence). The CDR3 region is CASTDSPLNYGYTF. The CDR3 DNA follows: TGTGCCAGCACAGACTCGCCACTTAACTATGGCTACACCTTC.

The chain carries TRBV6-9 and TRBJ2-5; no definite D call. Trimming took off 3 bases at V and 1 base at J, with 12 bases between the two ends. Germline CDR1 reads MNHGY; CDR2 reads SVAAGI. This CDR3 region has 15 residues. In DNA, the CDR3 is TGTGCCAGCAGTTACATAAATAGAATCCAAGAGACCCAGTACTTC. It is translated as CASSYINRIQETQYF.

This clone is classed as medium-sized (0.01 to 0.1%). This sequence joins TRBV7-9 and TRBJ2-3; D uncertain. CDR3 length: 14 amino acids. Germline V gene sequence: CDR1 SEHNR, CDR2 FQNEAQ (reference sequence). The V end lost 5 bases, the J end lost 6 bases, and 15 bases lay between the germline ends. CDR3 coding DNA: TGTGCCAGCAGCCCCCCTGAAACGTCCGATACGCAGTATTTT. Protein product: CASSPPETSDTQYF.

The chain couples TRBV4-2 to TRBJ2-5, with D perhaps matching TRBD1 or TRBD2 (5 bases each). There are 14 residues in the CDR3. CDR1 LGHNA and CDR2 YNFKEQ come from the germline V gene. Trimming took off 5 bases at V and 3 bases at J, with 13 bases between the two ends. The CDR3 loop reads CASSYPGTEETQYF. The CDR3 nucleotides are TGTGCCAGCAGCTACCCCGGGACGGAAGAGACCCAGTACTTC.

The chain links TRBV29-1 to TRBJ2-7; 11 nucleotides match TRBD2. This CDR3 comprises 14 residues. Trimming removed 7 bases from V and 4 bases from J; junction bases left unmatched: 9. Looked up from germline, CDR1 is SQVTM and CDR2 is ANQGSEA. Here the CDR3 reads CSANGLAGLYEQYF. The CDR3 bases are TGCAGCGCGAATGGACTAGCGGGCCTTTACGAGCAGTACTTC.

V usage is TRBV18 and J usage is TRBJ2-2; 9 nucleotides line up with TRBD1. V lost 0 bases and J lost 4; bases outside the gene matches: 3. Germline-derived CDR1 and CDR2 are KGHSH and LQKENI. CDR3 length: 16 residues. CDR3 loop: CASSPPATGGTGELFF. The CDR3 coding sequence is TGTGCCAGCTCACCACCCGCGACAGGGGGCACCGGGGAGCTGTTTTTT.

The V gene is TRBV25-1, the J gene TRBJ2-3; D remains ambiguous. CDR1 MGHDK and CDR2 SYGVNS come from the germline V gene. Deletions cut 8 bases from V and 3 bases from J, with 15 bases between. The length of the CDR3 is 14 residues. The CDR3 reads CASRQNLRTDTQYF. CDR3 coding DNA: TGTGCCAGCCGCCAGAATTTGAGGACAGATACGCAGTATTTT.

V gene TRBV20-1 combines with J gene TRBJ2-1; D is perhaps TRBD1 or TRBD2 (5 bases each). CDR3 length: 11 amino acids. Per the germline V gene, CDR1 is DFQATT and CDR2 is SNEGSKA (reference sequence). Trimming stripped 5 bases from V and 8 bases from J, with 10 bases between. CDR3: CSAPLGDEQFF. The CDR3 DNA is TGCAGTGCTCCACTAGGGGATGAGCAGTTCTTC.

V usage is TRBV5-6 and J usage is TRBJ1-1, with 8 bases that match TRBD1. The germline CDR1 and CDR2 sequences are SGHDT and YYEEEE. The junction had 8 bases not matched to a gene; V was cut back by 2 bases and J by 5 bases. The CDR3 has 15 residues. CDR3 bases: TGTGCCAGCAGCTTTCCGCAGGGGGCAGGTACTGAAGCTTTCTTT. Translated, it gives CASSFPQGAGTEAFF.

V and J are TRBV28 and TRBJ1-4; 7 bases fit TRBD1. CDR3 size: 15 residues. Germline loops: CDR1 MDHEN, CDR2 SYDVKM. J was trimmed by 4 bases and V by 5 bases; bases with no gene match: 7. DNA for the CDR3: TGTGCCAGCAGTACCCCGACAGGGCGTAATGAAAAACTGTTTTTT. This codes for CASSTPTGRNEKLFF.

The rearrangement uses TRBV29-1 and TRBJ2-7; TRBD1 is a possible D gene (5 bases). This CDR3 has 15 residues. Trimming stripped 0 bases from V and 2 bases from J, with 14 bases between. Germline assignment: CDR1 SQVTM and CDR2 ANQGSEA. CDR3 in amino acids: CSVEDKDSGAYEQYF. The DNA for the CDR3 is TGCAGCGTTGAAGATAAAGACAGTGGGGCCTACGAGCAGTACTTC.

The DNA of the CDR3 is TGTGCCAGCAGCTTACCCGGACAGTCCTACGAGCAGTACTTC. It is translated as CASSLPGQSYEQYF. The gene calls are TRBV5-4 and TRBJ2-7; TRBD1 might be the D (6 bases). Germline values: CDR1 SGHNT, CDR2 YYREEE (reference sequence). The CDR3 totals 14 residues. The V end lost 2 bases, the J end lost 1 base, and 10 bases lay between the germline ends.

The chain carries TRBV2 and TRBJ1-5; no reliable D call. This CDR3 spans 12 amino acids. The germline V gene encodes CDR1 SNHLY and CDR2 FYNNEI. Trimming left V 6 bases short and J 9 bases short, with 12 bases between. CDR3 sequence (DNA): TGTGCCAGCAGGGCGGACCTGGGGCCCCAGCATTTT. It is translated as CASRADLGPQHF.